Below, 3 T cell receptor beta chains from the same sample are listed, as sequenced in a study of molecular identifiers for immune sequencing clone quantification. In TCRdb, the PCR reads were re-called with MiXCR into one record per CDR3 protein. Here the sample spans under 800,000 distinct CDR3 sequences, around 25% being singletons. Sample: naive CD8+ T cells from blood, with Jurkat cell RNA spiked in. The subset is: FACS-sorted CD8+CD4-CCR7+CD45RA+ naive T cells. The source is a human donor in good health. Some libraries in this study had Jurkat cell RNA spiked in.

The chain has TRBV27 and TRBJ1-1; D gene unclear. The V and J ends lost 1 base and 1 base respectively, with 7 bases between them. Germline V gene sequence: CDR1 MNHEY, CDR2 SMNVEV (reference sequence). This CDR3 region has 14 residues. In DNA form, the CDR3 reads TGTGCCAGCAGTTTATTCCCCGGGAACACTGAAGCTTTCTTT. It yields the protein CASSLFPGNTEAFF.

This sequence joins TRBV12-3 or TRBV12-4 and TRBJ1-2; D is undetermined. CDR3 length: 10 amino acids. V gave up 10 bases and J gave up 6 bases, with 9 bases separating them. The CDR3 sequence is CATHKDGYTF. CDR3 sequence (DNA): TGTGCCACCCACAAGGATGGCTACACCTTC.

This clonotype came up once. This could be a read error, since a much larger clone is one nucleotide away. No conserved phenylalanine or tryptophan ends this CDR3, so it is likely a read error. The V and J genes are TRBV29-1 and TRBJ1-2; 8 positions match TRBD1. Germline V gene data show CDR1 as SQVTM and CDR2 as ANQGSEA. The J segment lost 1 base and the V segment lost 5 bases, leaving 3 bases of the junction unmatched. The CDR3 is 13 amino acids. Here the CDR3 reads CSVRTGSNYGYTL. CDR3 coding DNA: TGCAGCGTTAGGACAGGGAGTAACTATGGCTACACCCTC.